The source of this T cell receptor beta chain is a study of Ad26.COV2.S vaccination and SARS-CoV-2 variants. Whole-study context: Dosing was one shot or two shots 56 days apart.

General study findings and limits: Those who received the vaccine showed greater spike-specific TCR breadth than those given placebo.

Treatment meaning: around 19 received Ad26.COV2.S at low or high dose, single or two shots; about 5 received placebo; per-sample allocation not given. Each sample was drawn 63 days after the first injection (of vaccine or placebo). Assay: immunoSEQ multiplex PCR; the TCRdb copy retains only in-frame clones and omits some. Of approximately 280,000 clones listed, about 90% are singletons. Concerning this clone itself: Its antigen remains unknown.

This material consisted of peripheral blood, taken in a trial of Ad26.COV2.S vaccine versus placebo. This clonotype was obtained from a person between 18 and 59 years old who received the Ad26.COV2.S COVID-19 vaccine or a placebo.

The CDR3 region is CAWSVRGFNTEAFF. In nucleotides, the CDR3 is TGTGCCTGGAGTGTACGGGGGTTCAACACTGAAGCTTTCTTT. This chain joins TRBV30 and TRBJ1-1; D possibly corresponds to TRBD1 (5 bases). Germline lookup yields CDR1 GTSNPN and CDR2 SVGIG (reference sequence). The CDR3 covers 14 residues. The V gene lost 0 bases and the J gene lost 2 bases, with 10 bases spanning the gap.